Sequencing of this T cell receptor (beta chain) was carried out in a study of T cells in Graves' hyperthyroidism and ophthalmopathy. Study-wide background: Staff took peripheral blood when the initial diagnosis was made, before any treatment began.

Deletions cut 6 bases from V and 11 bases from J, with 18 bases between. The CDR3 totals 13 residues. Amplified regions were TCR beta CDR3 sequences from RNA transcripts. TCR CDR3 underwent first-round RT-PCR with the HTBI primer set. TCRdb called the multiplex PCR reads again in MiXCR, with one record for every CDR3 protein. Here the sample spans fewer than 550,000 distinct CDR3 sequences, approximately 15% being singletons. The table lists this clonotype with many counts. The sequence came from a woman under 30 with Graves' hyperthyroidism. Sequenced input: blood. The chain couples TRBV12-3 or TRBV12-4 to TRBJ2-3, with D tentatively TRBD2 (6 bases). The CDR3 DNA sequence: TGTGCCAGCAGCGATACATGGGTGGGGGGGCAGTATTTT. The encoded protein is CASSDTWVGGQYF.